The entry below describes one T cell receptor beta chain. This clonotype was observed a handful of times. This receptor's antigen is unknown. Per-base qualities were not stored, and no clone one base away is much larger. This entry is derived from a study of response to subunit inactivated influenza vaccine (dated 2018 in TCRdb). Some background on the complete study: Deep quantitative T cell receptor repertoire profiling was used in the study to track responses to a trivalent subunit inactivated influenza vaccine.

Sequences DFQATT (CDR1) and SNEGSKA (CDR2) are obtained from the germline V gene (reference sequence). The CDR3 sequence holds 14 residues, the cysteine and phenylalanine included. The entry retains the CDR3 DNA only, 42 bases that are in frame from base 1. The germline ends are 11 bases apart after V is trimmed by 4 bases and J by 1 base. Receptor amplification or capture employed RT-PCR. The sequencing machine was an Illumina HiSeq 2500. TCRdb reran the public reads through fastp at Q25 and MiXCR, keeping productive beta chains. Each CDR3 protein gets just one entry, which takes the most common genes and DNA from the rows behind it. This sample has around 190,000 distinct CDR3 sequences in its table, and roughly 14% of those were observed once. About 26% of the sample belongs to the ten largest clones. Beyond this particular receptor, the publication reports: The authors suggested that each seasonal influenza vaccination may recruit only a limited number of new T cells.

The receptor comes from a man aged 50 to 59 who received an inactivated influenza vaccine. Donor details come from another sample of the same person, matched by shared clones. This chain joins TRBV20-1 to TRBJ2-1; the D segment might be TRBD1 or TRBD2, since each matches 6 bases. Source: CD8+ T cells sorted from PBMCs, taken approximately 5 days after vaccination. The CDR3 has the sequence CSAITGASYNEQFF. Read as DNA, the sequence is TGCAGTGCTATTACGGGGGCGTCCTACAATGAGCAGTTCTTC.